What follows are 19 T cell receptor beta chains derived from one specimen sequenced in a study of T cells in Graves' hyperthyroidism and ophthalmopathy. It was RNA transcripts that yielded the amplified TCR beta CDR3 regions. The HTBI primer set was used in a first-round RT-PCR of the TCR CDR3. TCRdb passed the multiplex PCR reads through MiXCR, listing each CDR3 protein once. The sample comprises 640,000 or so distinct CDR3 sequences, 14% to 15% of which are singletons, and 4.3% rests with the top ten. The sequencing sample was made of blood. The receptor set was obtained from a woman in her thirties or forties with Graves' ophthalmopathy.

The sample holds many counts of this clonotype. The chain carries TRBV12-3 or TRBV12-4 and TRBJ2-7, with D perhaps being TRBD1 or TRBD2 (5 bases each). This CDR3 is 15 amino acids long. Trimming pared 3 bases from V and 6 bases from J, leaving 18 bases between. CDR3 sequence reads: CASSFTSGTSGEQYF. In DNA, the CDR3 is TGTGCCAGCAGTTTTACCTCTGGGACCTCGGGCGAGCAGTACTTC.

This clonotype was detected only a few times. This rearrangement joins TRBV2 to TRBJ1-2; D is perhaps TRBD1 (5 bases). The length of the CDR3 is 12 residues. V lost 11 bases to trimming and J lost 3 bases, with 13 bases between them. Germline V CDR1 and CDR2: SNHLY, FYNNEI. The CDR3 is CASQRGDYGYTF. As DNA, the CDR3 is TGTGCCTCCCAAAGGGGTGACTATGGCTACACCTTC.

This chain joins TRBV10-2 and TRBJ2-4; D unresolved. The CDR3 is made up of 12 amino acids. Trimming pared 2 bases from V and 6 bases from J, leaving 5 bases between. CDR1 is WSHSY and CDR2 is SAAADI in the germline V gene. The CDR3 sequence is CASSEDLNIQYF. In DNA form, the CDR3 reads TGCGCCAGCAGTGAGGACCTAAACATTCAGTACTTC.

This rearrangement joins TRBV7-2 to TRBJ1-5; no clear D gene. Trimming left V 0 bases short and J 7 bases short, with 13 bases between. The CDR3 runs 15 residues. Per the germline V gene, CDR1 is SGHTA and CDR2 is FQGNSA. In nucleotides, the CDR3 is TGTGCCAGCAGCTTAGCGCACGACGGCTACCAGCCCCAGCATTTT. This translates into CASSLAHDGYQPQHF.

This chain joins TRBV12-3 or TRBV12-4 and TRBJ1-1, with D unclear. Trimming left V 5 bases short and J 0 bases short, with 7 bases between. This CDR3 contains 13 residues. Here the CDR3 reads CASSPDLNTEAFF. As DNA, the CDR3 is TGTGCCAGCAGTCCGGACTTGAACACTGAAGCTTTCTTT.

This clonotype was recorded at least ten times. The CDR3 region is CASSLSAGAQPQHF. For the CDR3, the DNA is TGTGCCAGCAGTTTATCGGCGGGGGCGCAGCCCCAGCATTTT. The V call is TRBV28, the J call TRBJ1-5; a possible D gene is TRBD1 (6 bases). Germline lookup yields CDR1 MDHEN and CDR2 SYDVKM. The CDR3 extends over 14 amino acids. V was cut by 1 base and J by 7 bases, with 11 bases left in between.

This CDR3 is CASRPAGAYEQYF. CDR3 DNA: TGTGCCAGCAGGCCAGCCGGGGCCTACGAGCAGTACTTC. The V call is TRBV6-2 or TRBV6-3, the J call TRBJ2-7; D is perhaps TRBD2 (5 bases). The V end was cut by 6 bases, the J end by 2 bases, with 11 bases between. CDR1 MNHEY and CDR2 SVGEGT come from the germline V gene. This CDR3 is built from 13 residues.

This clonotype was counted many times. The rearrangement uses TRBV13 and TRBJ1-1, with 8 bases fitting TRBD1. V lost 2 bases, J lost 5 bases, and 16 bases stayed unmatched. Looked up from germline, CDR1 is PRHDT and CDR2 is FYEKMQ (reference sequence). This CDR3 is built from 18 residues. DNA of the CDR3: TGTGCCAGCAGCTTAAGAAAACAGGGGGACGCCTGGGGTACTGAAGCTTTCTTT. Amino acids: CASSLRKQGDAWGTEAFF.

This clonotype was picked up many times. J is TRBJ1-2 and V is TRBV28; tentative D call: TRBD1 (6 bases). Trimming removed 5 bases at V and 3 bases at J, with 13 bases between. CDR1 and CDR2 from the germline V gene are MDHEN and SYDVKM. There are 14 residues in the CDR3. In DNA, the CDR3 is TGTGCCAGCAGTCCCCCGGACAGTTACTATGGCTACACCTTC. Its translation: CASSPPDSYYGYTF.

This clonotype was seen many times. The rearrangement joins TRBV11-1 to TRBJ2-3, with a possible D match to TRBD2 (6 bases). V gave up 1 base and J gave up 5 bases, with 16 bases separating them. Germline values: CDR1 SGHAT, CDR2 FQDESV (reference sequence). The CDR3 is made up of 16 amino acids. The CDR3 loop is CASSLGLDLALDTQYF. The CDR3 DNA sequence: TGTGCCAGCAGCTTAGGTTTGGACCTAGCGCTAGATACGCAGTATTTT.

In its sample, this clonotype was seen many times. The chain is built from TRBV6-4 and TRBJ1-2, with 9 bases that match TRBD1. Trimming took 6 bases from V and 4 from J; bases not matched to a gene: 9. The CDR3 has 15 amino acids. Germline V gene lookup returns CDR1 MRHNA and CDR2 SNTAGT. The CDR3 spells CASRLDRGGPYGYTF. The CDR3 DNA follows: TGTGCCAGCAGACTGGACAGGGGCGGCCCCTATGGCTACACCTTC.

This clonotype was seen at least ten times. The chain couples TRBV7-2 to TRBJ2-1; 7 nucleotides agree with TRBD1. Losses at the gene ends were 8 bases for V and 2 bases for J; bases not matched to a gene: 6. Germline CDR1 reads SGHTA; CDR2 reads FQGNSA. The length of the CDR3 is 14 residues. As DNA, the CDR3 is TGTGCCAGCTCCGACAGGGCCACCTACAATGAGCAGTTCTTC. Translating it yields CASSDRATYNEQFF.

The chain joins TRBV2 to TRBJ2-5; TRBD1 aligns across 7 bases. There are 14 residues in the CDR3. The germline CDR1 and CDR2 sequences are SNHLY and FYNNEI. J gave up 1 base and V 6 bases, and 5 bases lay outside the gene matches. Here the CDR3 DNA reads TGTGCCAGCAGGAAACAGGGGACCCAAGAGACCCAGTACTTC. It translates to CASRKQGTQETQYF.

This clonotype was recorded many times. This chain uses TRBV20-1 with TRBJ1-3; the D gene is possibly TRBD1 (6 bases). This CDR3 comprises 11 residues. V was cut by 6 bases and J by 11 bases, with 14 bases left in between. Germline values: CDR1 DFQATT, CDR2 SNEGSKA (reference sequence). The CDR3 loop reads CSARRGEAIYF. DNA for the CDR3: TGCAGTGCCCGGAGGGGGGAAGCCATATATTTT.

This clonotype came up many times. CDR3: CAWKGTGSGHSGYEQYF. Written as DNA, the CDR3 is TGTGCCTGGAAGGGGACCGGTAGCGGGCATTCAGGCTACGAGCAGTACTTC. The chain links TRBV30 to TRBJ2-7; 7 bases match TRBD2. The CDR3 contains 17 residues. Trimming at V came to 4 bases and at J to 3 bases, leaving 18 bases not matched to a gene. Germline V gene lookup returns CDR1 GTSNPN and CDR2 SVGIG (reference sequence).

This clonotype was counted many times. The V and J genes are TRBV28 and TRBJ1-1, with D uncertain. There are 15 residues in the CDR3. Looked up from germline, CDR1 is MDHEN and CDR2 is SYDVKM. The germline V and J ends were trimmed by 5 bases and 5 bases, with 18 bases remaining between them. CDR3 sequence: CASSPTMGWVTEAFF. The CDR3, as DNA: TGTGCCAGCAGTCCTACCATGGGGTGGGTGACTGAAGCTTTCTTT. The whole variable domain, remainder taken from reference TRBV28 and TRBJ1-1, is DVKVTQSSRYLVKRTGEKVFLECVQDMDHENMFWYRQDPGLGLRLIYFSYDVKMKEKGDIPEGYSVSREKKERFSLILESASTNQTSMYLCASSPTMGWVTEAFFGQGTRLTVV.

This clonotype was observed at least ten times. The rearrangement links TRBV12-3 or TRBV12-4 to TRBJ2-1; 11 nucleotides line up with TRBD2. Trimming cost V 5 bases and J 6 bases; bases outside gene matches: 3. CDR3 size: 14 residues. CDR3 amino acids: CASSTGTSGNEQFF. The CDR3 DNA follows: TGTGCCAGCAGTACCGGGACTAGCGGCAATGAGCAGTTCTTC.

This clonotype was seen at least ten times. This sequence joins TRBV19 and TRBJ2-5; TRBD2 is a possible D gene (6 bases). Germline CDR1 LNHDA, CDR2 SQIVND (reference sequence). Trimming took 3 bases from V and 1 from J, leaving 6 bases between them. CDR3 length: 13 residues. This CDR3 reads CASSMGGQETQYF. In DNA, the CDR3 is TGTGCCAGTAGTATGGGGGGCCAAGAGACCCAGTACTTC.

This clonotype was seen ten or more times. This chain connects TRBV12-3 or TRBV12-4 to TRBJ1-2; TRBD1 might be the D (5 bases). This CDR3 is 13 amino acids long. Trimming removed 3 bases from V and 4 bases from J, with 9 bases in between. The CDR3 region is CASSFLGTYGYTF. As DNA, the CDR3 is TGTGCCAGCAGTTTCCTAGGGACCTATGGCTACACCTTC.